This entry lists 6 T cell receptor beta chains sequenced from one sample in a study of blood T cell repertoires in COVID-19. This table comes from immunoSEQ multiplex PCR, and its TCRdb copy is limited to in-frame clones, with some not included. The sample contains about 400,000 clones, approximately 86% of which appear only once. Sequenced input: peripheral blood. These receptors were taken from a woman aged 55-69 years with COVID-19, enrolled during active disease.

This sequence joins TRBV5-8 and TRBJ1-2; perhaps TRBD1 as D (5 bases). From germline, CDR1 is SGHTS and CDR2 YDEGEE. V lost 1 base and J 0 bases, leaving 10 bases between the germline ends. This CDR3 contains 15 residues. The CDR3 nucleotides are TGTGCCAGCAGCTTGTGGCGGGACTCTAACTATGGCTACACCTTC. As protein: CASSLWRDSNYGYTF.

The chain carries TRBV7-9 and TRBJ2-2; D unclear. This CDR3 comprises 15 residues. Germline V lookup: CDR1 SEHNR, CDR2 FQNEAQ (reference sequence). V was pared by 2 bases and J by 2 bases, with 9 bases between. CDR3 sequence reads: CASSLLRLNTGELFF. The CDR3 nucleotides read TGTGCCAGCAGCTTATTGAGGTTAAACACCGGGGAGCTGTTTTTT.

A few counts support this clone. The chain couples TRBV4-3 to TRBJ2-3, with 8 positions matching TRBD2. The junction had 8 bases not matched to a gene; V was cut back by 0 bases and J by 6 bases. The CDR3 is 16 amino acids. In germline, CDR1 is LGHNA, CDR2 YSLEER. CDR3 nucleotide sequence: TGCGCCAGCAGCCAAGATGGCCGGGGGGGCCGGGATACGCAGTATTTT. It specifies CASSQDGRGGRDTQYF.

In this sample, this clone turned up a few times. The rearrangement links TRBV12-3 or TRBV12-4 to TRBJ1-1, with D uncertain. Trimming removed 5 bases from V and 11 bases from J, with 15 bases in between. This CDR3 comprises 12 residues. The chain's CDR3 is CASSPGLRGAFF. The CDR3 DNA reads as TGTGCCAGCAGTCCGGGCTTGAGAGGGGCTTTCTTT.

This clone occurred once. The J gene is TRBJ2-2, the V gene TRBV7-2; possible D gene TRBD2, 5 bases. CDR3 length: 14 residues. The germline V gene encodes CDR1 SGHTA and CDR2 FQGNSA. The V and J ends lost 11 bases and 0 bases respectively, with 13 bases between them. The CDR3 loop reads CAQEAETNTGELFF. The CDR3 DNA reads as TGTGCCCAGGAGGCAGAAACGAACACCGGGGAGCTGTTTTTT.

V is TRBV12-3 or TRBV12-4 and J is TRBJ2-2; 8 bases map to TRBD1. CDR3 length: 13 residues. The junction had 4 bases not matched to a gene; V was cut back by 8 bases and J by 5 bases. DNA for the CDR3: TGTGCCAGCGGACAGGGATGGACCGGGGAGCTGTTTTTT. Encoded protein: CASGQGWTGELFF.